These T cell receptor beta chains were read from a single sample in a study of shared clonotypes between healthy human individuals. Assay used: immunoSEQ multiplex PCR; TCRdb lists only in-frame clones, some missing. Of 2 million to 2.5 million clones detected, 90% to 95% appear once; the ten largest clones hold around 1.7%. Specimen: naive CD8+ T cells from PBMCs. The source of these receptors is a man aged 18 to 29 in good health. Some clones in this sample may be carry-over from other donors' samples. Both conserved end residues are part of each CDR3. D genes are given only for firm matches. Where a row states a size, it is once, few, many or the class of an expanded clone; other rows omit it.

j_call: TRBJ2-3; cdr3_length: 13; clone_size: -; d_call: -; v_call: TRBV28; cdr3_nt: TGTGCCAGCACCACGACAGGCGGAGATACGCAGTATTTT; cdr3_aa: CASTTTGGDTQYF
j_call: TRBJ2-1; cdr3_length: 16; clone_size: -; d_call: TRBD2; v_call: TRBV9; cdr3_nt: TGTGCCAGCAGCACTTACTCTAGCGGGAGTTACAATGAGCAGTTCTTC; cdr3_aa: CASSTYSSGSYNEQFF
j_call: TRBJ1-2; cdr3_length: 15; clone_size: -; d_call: -; v_call: TRBV14; cdr3_nt: TGTGCCAGCAGCCAAGATTTCAGGACAAACTATGGCTACACCTTC; cdr3_aa: CASSQDFRTNYGYTF
j_call: TRBJ2-4; cdr3_length: 11; clone_size: few; d_call: -; v_call: TRBV6-4; cdr3_nt: TGTGCCAGCACTCTGGTTGGGATTCAGTACTTC; cdr3_aa: CASTLVGIQYF
j_call: TRBJ2-1; cdr3_length: 15; clone_size: -; d_call: -; v_call: TRBV28; cdr3_nt: TGTGCCAGCAGTTCACAGGGAAGGGTCTCCAATGAGCAGTTCTTC; cdr3_aa: CASSSQGRVSNEQFF
j_call: TRBJ2-7; cdr3_length: 15; clone_size: -; d_call: -; v_call: TRBV7-8; cdr3_nt: TGTGCCAGCAGCTCCTACAAGAGAGGATCCTACGAGCAGTACTTC; cdr3_aa: CASSSYKRGSYEQYF
j_call: TRBJ2-1; cdr3_length: 14; clone_size: -; d_call: -; v_call: TRBV6-5; cdr3_nt: TGTGCCAGCAGTGTACTAGTCAGTATCGATGAGCAGTTCTTC; cdr3_aa: CASSVLVSIDEQFF
j_call: TRBJ2-2; cdr3_length: 14; clone_size: -; d_call: -; v_call: TRBV19; cdr3_nt: TGTGCCAGTAGTATGCGCAGGGACGTCGCGGAGCTGTTTTTT; cdr3_aa: CASSMRRDVAELFF
j_call: TRBJ1-2; cdr3_length: 16; clone_size: -; d_call: -; v_call: TRBV6-5; cdr3_nt: TGTGCCAGCAGTTACTCGAAGACTCCGAGGGACTATGGCTACACCTTC; cdr3_aa: CASSYSKTPRDYGYTF
j_call: TRBJ2-2; cdr3_length: 16; clone_size: -; d_call: -; v_call: TRBV7-9; cdr3_nt: TGTGCCAGCAGCTTAAGGGCACTCATGAACACCGGGGAGCTGTTTTTT; cdr3_aa: CASSLRALMNTGELFF
j_call: TRBJ2-1; cdr3_length: 11; clone_size: -; d_call: -; v_call: TRBV9; cdr3_nt: TGTGCCAGCAGCTCCCAATATGAGCAGTTCTTC; cdr3_aa: CASSSQYEQFF
j_call: TRBJ1-1; cdr3_length: 13; clone_size: -; d_call: -; v_call: TRBV28; cdr3_nt: TGTGCCAGCAGTTTAACGAGGCCAGCTGAAGCTTTCTTT; cdr3_aa: CASSLTRPAEAFF